This paragraph reports one T cell receptor beta chain. Sequencing used immunoSEQ multiplex PCR; TCRdb keeps in-frame clones, though not all of them. Among about 280,000 clones listed, around 87% were seen once. The data were taken from a study of Ad26.COV2.S vaccination and SARS-CoV-2 variants. Looking at the study overall: The study gave Ad26.COV2.S intramuscularly, once or twice 56 days apart.

Treatment noted: some 20 received Ad26.COV2.S at low or high dose, single or two shots; about 5 received placebo; per-sample allocation not given. Day 63 following the first vaccine or placebo injection was when the samples were taken. The J segment lost 3 bases and the V segment lost 4 bases, leaving 4 bases of the junction unmatched. This CDR3 is built from 16 residues. CDR1 is SGHRS and CDR2 is YFSETQ in the germline V gene. The origin of this receptor is a person aged 18-65 years who received the Ad26.COV2.S COVID-19 vaccine or a placebo. The sequencing used peripheral blood, collected in a trial of Ad26.COV2.S vaccine versus placebo. The J gene is TRBJ2-3, the V gene TRBV5-1, with 14 positions matching TRBD2. The CDR3 protein is CASSTGTSGSTDTQYF. The CDR3 bases are TGCGCCAGCAGCACGGGGACTAGCGGGAGTACAGATACGCAGTATTTT. The full variable domain, its missing parts supplied by reference TRBV5-1 and TRBJ2-3, is KAGVTQTPRYLIKTRGQQVTLSCSPISGHRSVSWYQQTPGQGLQFLFEYFSETQRNKGNFPGRFSGRQFSNSRSEMNVSTLELGDSALYLCASSTGTSGSTDTQYFGPGTRLTVL.